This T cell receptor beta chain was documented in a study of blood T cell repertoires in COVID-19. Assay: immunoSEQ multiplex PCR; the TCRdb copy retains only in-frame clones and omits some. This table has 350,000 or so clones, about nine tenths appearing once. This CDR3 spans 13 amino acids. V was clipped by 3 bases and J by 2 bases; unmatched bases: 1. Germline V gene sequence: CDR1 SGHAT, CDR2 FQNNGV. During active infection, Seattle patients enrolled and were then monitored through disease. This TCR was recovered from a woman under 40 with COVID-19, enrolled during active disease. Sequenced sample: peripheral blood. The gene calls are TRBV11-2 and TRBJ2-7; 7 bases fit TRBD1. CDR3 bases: TGTGCCAGCAGCTTGGGACAGCCCTACGAGCAGTACTTC. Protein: CASSLGQPYEQYF.